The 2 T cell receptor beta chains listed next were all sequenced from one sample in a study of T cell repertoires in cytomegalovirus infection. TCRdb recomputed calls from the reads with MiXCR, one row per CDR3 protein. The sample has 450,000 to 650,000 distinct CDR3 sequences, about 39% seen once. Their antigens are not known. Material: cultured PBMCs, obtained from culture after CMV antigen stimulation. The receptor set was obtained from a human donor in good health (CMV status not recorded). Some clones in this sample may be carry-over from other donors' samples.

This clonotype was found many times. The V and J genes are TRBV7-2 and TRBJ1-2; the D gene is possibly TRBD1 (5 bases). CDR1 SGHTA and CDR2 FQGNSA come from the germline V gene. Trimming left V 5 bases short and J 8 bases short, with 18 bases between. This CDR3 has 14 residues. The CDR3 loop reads CASSQNRGGFGYTF. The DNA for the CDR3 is TGTGCCAGCAGCCAGAATCGGGGGGGGTTCGGCTACACCTTC.

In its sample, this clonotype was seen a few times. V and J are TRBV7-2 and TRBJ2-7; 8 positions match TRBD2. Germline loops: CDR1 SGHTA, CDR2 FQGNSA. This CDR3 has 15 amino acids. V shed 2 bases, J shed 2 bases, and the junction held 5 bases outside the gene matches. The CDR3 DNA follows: TGTGCCAGCAGCTTATATGGGACTAGGCCCTACGAGCAGTACTTC. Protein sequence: CASSLYGTRPYEQYF.